These 12 T cell receptor beta chains were all obtained from the same sample, sequenced in a study of blood T cell repertoires in COVID-19 (dated by TCRdb to the early 2020s). The library was obtained by the immunoSEQ multiplex PCR assay. This immuneACCESS table, as held by TCRdb, lists in-frame sequences with V and J called but not all clones. Of the missing ones, under half trace to an unresolved V gene in checked studies; the others have no known cause. Here the sample has approximately 180,000 clones; about 79% occur a single time. Clones ranked in the top ten supply nearly 15% of the sample. What was sequenced was PBMCs or T cells enriched from blood (not recorded which). The receptors originated from a man aged 45-65 years who had recovered from COVID-19.

CDR3 in DNA: TGTGCCACCACCAACACCGAGAGGGGGTCTGAGCAGTACTTC. Translation gives CATTNTERGSEQYF. The rearrangement joins TRBV15 to TRBJ2-7, with D tentatively TRBD1 (6 bases). V lost 7 bases and J lost 7, with 20 bases in between. CDR3 length: 14 amino acids. The germline gives CDR1 LNHNV, CDR2 YYDKDF (reference sequence).

The count of this clone is one. The chain is built from TRBV6-1 and TRBJ1-2; 7 bases are a match to TRBD1. Trimming took 1 base from V and 3 from J; bases not matched to a gene: 8. The CDR3 totals 16 residues. Germline V lookup: CDR1 MNHNS, CDR2 SASEGT. The CDR3 spells CASSEEFRGTDYGYTF. In DNA, the CDR3 is TGTGCCAGCAGTGAAGAGTTCAGGGGGACCGACTATGGCTACACCTTC.

This clone turned up a few times. CDR3 sequence: CASSEAGVYGSYGYTF. CDR3 nucleotide sequence: TGTGCCAGCAGTGAAGCGGGGGTTTACGGGAGCTATGGCTACACCTTC. The genes are TRBV6-1 and TRBJ1-2, with D perhaps TRBD1 (5 bases). Trimming removed 0 bases at V and 4 bases at J, with 15 bases between. Germline V CDR1 and CDR2: MNHNS, SASEGT. CDR3 length: 16 residues.

J is TRBJ1-1 and V is TRBV12-3 or TRBV12-4; unclear D gene. Trimming left V 7 bases short and J 3 bases short, with 6 bases between. The CDR3 is 11 amino acids. CDR3: CASTRYTEAFF. CDR3 coding DNA: TGTGCCAGCACCAGGTACACTGAAGCTTTCTTT.

The chain has TRBV11-1 and TRBJ2-7; no clear D gene. The V and J ends lost 5 bases and 1 base respectively, with 9 bases between them. CDR3 length: 13 residues. Germline V gene sequence: CDR1 SGHAT, CDR2 FQDESV (reference sequence). The CDR3 nucleotides read TGTGCCAGCAGCCGTGGGCAGTCCTACGAGCAGTACTTC. Its protein is CASSRGQSYEQYF. Filled out from reference TRBV11-1 and TRBJ2-7, the complete variable domain reads EAEVAQSPRYKITEKSQAVAFWCDPISGHATLYWYRQILGQGPELLVQFQDESVVDDSQLPKDRFSAERLKGVDSTLKIQPAELGDSAMYLCASSRGQSYEQYFGPGTRLTVT.

This rearrangement joins TRBV19 to TRBJ1-6; 7 bases are a match to TRBD1. V shed 5 bases, J shed 9 bases, and the junction held 7 bases outside the gene matches. This CDR3 comprises 14 residues. Looked up from germline, CDR1 is LNHDA and CDR2 is SQIVND (reference sequence). CDR3 DNA: TGTGCCAGTAGTCAAGGACAGGCGGGTTCACCCCTCCACTTT. The encoded protein is CASSQGQAGSPLHF.

This rearrangement joins TRBV6-4 to TRBJ2-1; the match to TRBD1 covers 7 bases. This CDR3 is built from 16 residues. J was trimmed by 1 base and V by 3 bases; bases with no gene match: 6. Germline CDR1 and CDR2: MRHNA and SNTAGT. CDR3 coding DNA: TGTGCCAGCAGTGAGTACGTGACAGGGTCCTACAATGAGCAGTTCTTC. As protein: CASSEYVTGSYNEQFF.

This chain links TRBV6-5 with TRBJ1-2, with 7 positions matching TRBD1. The trim removed 6 bases at V and 2 bases at J, leaving 9 bases unmatched. There are 15 residues in the CDR3. CDR1 MNHEY and CDR2 SVGAGI come from the germline V gene. The CDR3 nucleotides read TGTGCCAGCAGCCAACAGGGGACCGGGAACTATGGCTACACCTTC. Amino acid sequence: CASSQQGTGNYGYTF.

This rearrangement joins TRBV5-6 to TRBJ2-7; 10 bases fit TRBD2. Germline V lookup: CDR1 SGHDT, CDR2 YYEEEE. The CDR3 is made up of 15 amino acids. Trimming cost V 0 bases and J 4 bases; bases outside gene matches: 4. The CDR3 sequence: CASSLALTSGYEQYF. CDR3 sequence (DNA): TGTGCCAGCAGCTTGGCATTGACTAGCGGGTACGAGCAGTACTTC.

The rearrangement links TRBV30 to TRBJ1-6, with TRBD1 matching over 9 bases. Losses at the gene ends were 2 bases for V and 9 bases for J; bases not matched to a gene: 5. This CDR3 is built from 14 residues. Germline V CDR1 and CDR2: GTSNPN, SVGIG (reference sequence). CDR3: CAWSPGQGSSPLHF. As DNA, the CDR3 is TGTGCCTGGAGTCCGGGACAGGGAAGTTCACCCCTCCACTTT.

This chain joins TRBV4-1 and TRBJ2-1; tentative D call: TRBD1 (6 bases). The V and J ends lost 3 bases and 2 bases respectively, with 14 bases between them. The CDR3 length is 16 residues. Germline values: CDR1 MGHRA, CDR2 YSYEKL. The CDR3 protein is CASSQAQGYPYNEQFF. CDR3 DNA sequence: TGCGCCAGCAGCCAGGCCCAGGGGTATCCCTACAATGAGCAGTTCTTC.

The rearrangement uses TRBV6-5 and TRBJ1-1, with 7 bases fitting TRBD1. Unmatched junction bases numbered 9, after V lost 7 bases and J lost 1 base. Germline V lookup: CDR1 MNHEY, CDR2 SVGAGI. The length of the CDR3 is 15 residues. For the CDR3, the DNA is TGTGCCAGCATTCGAACAGGGGTGTCGAACACTGAAGCTTTCTTT. Protein sequence: CASIRTGVSNTEAFF.